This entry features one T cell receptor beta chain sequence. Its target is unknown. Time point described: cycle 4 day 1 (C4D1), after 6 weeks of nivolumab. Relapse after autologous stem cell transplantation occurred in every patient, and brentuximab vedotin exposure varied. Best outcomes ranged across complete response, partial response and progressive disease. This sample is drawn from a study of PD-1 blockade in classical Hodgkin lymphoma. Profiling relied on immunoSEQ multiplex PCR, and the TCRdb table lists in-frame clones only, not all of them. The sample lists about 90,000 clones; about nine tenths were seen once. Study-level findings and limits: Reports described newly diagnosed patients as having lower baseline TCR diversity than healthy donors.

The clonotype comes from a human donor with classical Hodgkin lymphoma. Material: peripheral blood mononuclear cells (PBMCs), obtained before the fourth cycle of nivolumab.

The CDR3 region has the DNA TGTGCCAGCAGCCTGGGGGGGAGCCTCTACGAGCAGTACTTC. Residues: CASSLGGSLYEQYF. This chain joins TRBV5-5 and TRBJ2-7, with 7 bases identical to TRBD2. V shed 4 bases and J 3 bases; nucleotides not matched to a gene: 7. CDR1 SGHKS and CDR2 YYEKEE come from the germline V gene (reference sequence). The CDR3 is made up of 14 amino acids.